This TCR beta chain was sequenced during a study of cytomegalovirus exposure and HLA in healthy donors. Use of 60 Vbeta and 13 Jbeta primers characterized the PCR. Profiled with immunoSEQ multiplex PCR; TCRdb holds only in-frame clones, not every one. The top ten hold about 2.5% of the sample, which has about 130,000 clones, 75% to 85% seen once. With 4 bases removed from V and 5 bases from J, the gap between germline ends came to 15 bases. The CDR3 is 15 amino acids. Germline CDR1 reads LGHNA; CDR2 reads YNFKEQ. Notes on this clone: The antigen is unknown.

The study, taken as a whole, reports: In most subjects, TCR beta sequences reportedly gave accurate predictions of HLA-A and HLA-B alleles. TCR beta V- and J-gene trimming was later associated with a missense DCLRE1C variant. Serostatus for CMV was the only available immune exposure information. Sequence variants that were highly shared formed a cluster that was likely a sequencing artifact.

Sequencing was done on a sample of PBMCs. V is TRBV4-2 and J is TRBJ1-3; the D is unclear. The TCR originated in a man aged 50 or older in good health and CMV-seronegative. The CDR3 DNA reads as TGTGCCAGCAGCCCTCTTCGTGGGGAGAGAAACACCATATATTTT. The encoded protein is CASSPLRGERNTIYF.